These 2 T cell receptor beta chains were sequenced from one sample in a study of T cell changes during pregnancy in multiple sclerosis. TCRdb's table, derived via immunoSEQ multiplex PCR, lists solely in-frame clones and lacks some. The table records 85,000 to 100,000 clones, 92% of them present only once. Sequenced here: peripheral blood, sampled after pregnancy. Receptors were obtained from a female donor with multiple sclerosis, enrolled in a pregnancy study.

This clone was detected once. This chain links TRBV7-9 with TRBJ2-2, with unresolved D. Germline CDR1 SEHNR, CDR2 FQNEAQ (reference sequence). V was cut by 6 bases and J by 5 bases, with 10 bases left in between. The CDR3 has 13 residues. This CDR3 reads CASSTVRTGELFF. The CDR3 DNA reads TGTGCCAGCAGTACAGTACGTACCGGGGAGCTGTTTTTT.

The rearrangement joins TRBV27 to TRBJ1-6; a weak D match, TRBD1 (5 bases). This CDR3 spans 15 amino acids. Trimming left V 6 bases short and J 10 bases short, with 19 bases between. Germline CDR1 reads MNHEY; CDR2 reads SMNVEV (reference sequence). CDR3 nucleotide sequence: TGTGCCAGCAGAACTAAGACAGAGCGCCCGTCACCCCTCCACTTT. It specifies CASRTKTERPSPLHF.